This is a list of T cell receptor beta chains from one sample in a study of a mutant IDH1 vaccine in newly diagnosed glioma. The assay was immunoSEQ multiplex PCR, and TCRdb's table has in-frame clones only and misses some. The table records some 87,000 clones, around three quarters of them present only once. The sample here was PBMCs, taken from a glioma patient treated with radiotherapy, temozolomide or both. The receptors derive from a man between 35 and 55 years old with glioma. The CDR3 runs from the conserved cysteine through the conserved F or W. Each record gives: clone size, V gene, D gene, J gene, CDR3 DNA, CDR3 protein. D genes are given only for firm matches. Some rows have no size entry. The others give once, few or many, or a class for an expanded clone.

clone_size: NA
v_call: TRBV4-1
d_call: NA
j_call: TRBJ2-3
cdr3_nt: TGCGCCAGCAGCCAGGGGGATACGCAGTATTTT
cdr3_aa: CASSQGDTQYF

clone_size: few
v_call: TRBV13
d_call: TRBD1
j_call: TRBJ1-1
cdr3_nt: TGTGCCAGCGGAGGACAGGGAACTGAAGCTTTCTTT
cdr3_aa: CASGGQGTEAFF

clone_size: NA
v_call: TRBV7-9
d_call: NA
j_call: TRBJ2-1
cdr3_nt: TGTGCCAGCAGCTCAACCCTCGGCGGGAATGAGCAGTTCTTC
cdr3_aa: CASSSTLGGNEQFF

clone_size: few
v_call: TRBV4-2
d_call: NA
j_call: TRBJ1-4
cdr3_nt: TGTGCCAGCAGCCTTGCCCTAGGTGAAAAACTGTTTTTT
cdr3_aa: CASSLALGEKLFF

clone_size: NA
v_call: TRBV10-3
d_call: TRBD1
j_call: TRBJ1-6
cdr3_nt: TGTGCCATCAGTGAGTCGACAGGGTCTGTTACACCCCTCCACTTT
cdr3_aa: CAISESTGSVTPLHF

clone_size: NA
v_call: TRBV7-2
d_call: NA
j_call: TRBJ2-1
cdr3_nt: TGTGCCAGCAGCTCCAGGGGGCTAGCGGGCATACAGGGGTTAAAGCAGTTCTTC
cdr3_aa: CASSSRGLAGIQGLKQFF

clone_size: NA
v_call: TRBV4-3
d_call: NA
j_call: TRBJ1-2
cdr3_nt: TGCGCCAGCAGCCAAGCAGGGAGGAACTATGGCTACACCTTC
cdr3_aa: CASSQAGRNYGYTF

clone_size: NA
v_call: TRBV5-1
d_call: NA
j_call: TRBJ1-1
cdr3_nt: TGCGCCAGCAGCTTGGCCTCAGGGTATGAAACTGAAGCTTTCTTT
cdr3_aa: CASSLASGYETEAFF

clone_size: NA
v_call: TRBV4-3
d_call: TRBD2
j_call: TRBJ2-7
cdr3_nt: TGCGCCAGCAGCCAAGAGACTAGCGGGATATATGAGCAGTACTTC
cdr3_aa: CASSQETSGIYEQYF

clone_size: NA
v_call: TRBV5-1
d_call: NA
j_call: TRBJ2-7
cdr3_nt: TGCGCCAGCAGCTTGGGACAAGTTCTCTACGAGCAGTACTTC
cdr3_aa: CASSLGQVLYEQYF

clone_size: NA
v_call: TRBV6-5
d_call: NA
j_call: TRBJ2-1
cdr3_nt: TGTGCCAGCAGTAAAGGGCGGAATGAGCAGTTCTTC
cdr3_aa: CASSKGRNEQFF

clone_size: NA
v_call: TRBV7-6
d_call: NA
j_call: TRBJ2-3
cdr3_nt: TGTGCCAGCAGCTTAGGTAGGACAGATACGCAGTATTTT
cdr3_aa: CASSLGRTDTQYF

clone_size: NA
v_call: TRBV7-8
d_call: NA
j_call: TRBJ1-4
cdr3_nt: TGTGCCAGCAGCCGTGGGTCTAATGAAAAACTGTTTTTT
cdr3_aa: CASSRGSNEKLFF

clone_size: NA
v_call: TRBV30
d_call: NA
j_call: TRBJ1-3
cdr3_nt: TGTGCCTGGAGTTTACCTGGAAACACCATATATTTT
cdr3_aa: CAWSLPGNTIYF

clone_size: NA
v_call: TRBV28
d_call: NA
j_call: TRBJ2-7
cdr3_nt: TGTGCCAGCAGTTCGGCAGGGCCTCTCCGGTACGAGCAGTACTTC
cdr3_aa: CASSSAGPLRYEQYF

clone_size: NA
v_call: TRBV6-1
d_call: NA
j_call: TRBJ2-7
cdr3_nt: TGTGCCAGCAGTGAAGTCGGGGGTCGGGGATCCTACGAGCAGTACTTC
cdr3_aa: CASSEVGGRGSYEQYF

clone_size: NA
v_call: TRBV5-5
d_call: NA
j_call: TRBJ1-1
cdr3_nt: TGTGCCAGCAGCTTGGAGGTAGGAAGAGAGACTGAAGCTTTCTTT
cdr3_aa: CASSLEVGRETEAFF

clone_size: few
v_call: TRBV4-2
d_call: TRBD1
j_call: TRBJ2-5
cdr3_nt: TGTGCCAGCAGCCAACCCGGGACAGGGGGCCAAGAGACCCAGTACTTC
cdr3_aa: CASSQPGTGGQETQYF

clone_size: NA
v_call: TRBV27
d_call: NA
j_call: TRBJ2-5
cdr3_nt: TGTGCCACTCAGGGGCACGGGGAGACCCAGTACTTC
cdr3_aa: CATQGHGETQYF

clone_size: once
v_call: TRBV4-2
d_call: TRBD2
j_call: TRBJ2-3
cdr3_nt: TGTGCCAGCAGCCAAGGAATGAGCGGGACCCGCTCGGATACGCAGTATTTT
cdr3_aa: CASSQGMSGTRSDTQYF

clone_size: many
v_call: TRBV19
d_call: NA
j_call: TRBJ1-1
cdr3_nt: TGTGCCAGTGGGAACACTGAAGCTTTCTTT
cdr3_aa: CASGNTEAFF

clone_size: NA
v_call: TRBV28
d_call: TRBD1
j_call: TRBJ2-2
cdr3_nt: TGTGCCAGCAACTTACAGGGGGCCGGGGAGCTGTTTTTT
cdr3_aa: CASNLQGAGELFF

clone_size: NA
v_call: TRBV7-2
d_call: NA
j_call: TRBJ1-5
cdr3_nt: TGTGCCAGCAGCTTGCTGCACAATCAGCCCCAGCATTTT
cdr3_aa: CASSLLHNQPQHF

clone_size: NA
v_call: TRBV7-2
d_call: NA
j_call: TRBJ1-2
cdr3_nt: TGTGCCAGCAGCTTTGGGGGGGGAGCCCGACCCTATGGCTACACCTTC
cdr3_aa: CASSFGGGARPYGYTF

clone_size: NA
v_call: TRBV5-1
d_call: NA
j_call: TRBJ1-6
cdr3_nt: TGCGCCAGCAGCGGGAAAGACAGGCTAACGGGGAATTCACCCCTCCACTTT
cdr3_aa: CASSGKDRLTGNSPLHF

clone_size: once
v_call: TRBV30
d_call: NA
j_call: TRBJ1-5
cdr3_nt: TGTGCCTGGAGCGAGGGGGTTGGTCAGCCCCAGCATTTT
cdr3_aa: CAWSEGVGQPQHF

clone_size: NA
v_call: TRBV15
d_call: NA
j_call: TRBJ1-1
cdr3_nt: TGTGCCACCAGCATACACAGGGCGCCCGGGACTGAAGCTTTCTTT
cdr3_aa: CATSIHRAPGTEAFF

clone_size: NA
v_call: TRBV4-2
d_call: NA
j_call: TRBJ1-2
cdr3_nt: TGTGCCAGCAGCCAAGAGGGTGGAGGGAGGAACTATGGCTACACCTTC
cdr3_aa: CASSQEGGGRNYGYTF

clone_size: many
v_call: TRBV19
d_call: NA
j_call: TRBJ1-5
cdr3_nt: TGTGCCAGTAGTACCGGACGTGGGCCGAATCAGCCCCAGCATTTT
cdr3_aa: CASSTGRGPNQPQHF

clone_size: NA
v_call: TRBV28
d_call: NA
j_call: TRBJ2-7
cdr3_nt: TGTGCCAGCGGTACGAGGGGTCCCTACGAGCAGTACTTC
cdr3_aa: CASGTRGPYEQYF

clone_size: NA
v_call: TRBV10-2
d_call: NA
j_call: TRBJ1-4
cdr3_nt: TGCGCCAGCAGTGACAGGACTAATGAAAAACTGTTTTTT
cdr3_aa: CASSDRTNEKLFF

clone_size: NA
v_call: TRBV7-9
d_call: NA
j_call: TRBJ1-6
cdr3_nt: TGTGCCAGCAGCTTAGCACAGACGAATTCACCCCTCCACTTT
cdr3_aa: CASSLAQTNSPLHF

clone_size: NA
v_call: TRBV13
d_call: TRBD2
j_call: TRBJ2-1
cdr3_nt: TGTGCCAGCAGCTCGACTAGCGGGGCCCGGTTGGGTGAGCAGTTCTTC
cdr3_aa: CASSSTSGARLGEQFF

clone_size: NA
v_call: TRBV11-2
d_call: NA
j_call: TRBJ2-2
cdr3_nt: TGTGCCAGCACAAGGGCCGGGGAGCTGTTTTTT
cdr3_aa: CASTRAGELFF

clone_size: NA
v_call: TRBV9
d_call: NA
j_call: TRBJ2-1
cdr3_nt: TGTGCCAGCAGCGTAGTAGACACATCCAATGAGCAGTTCTTC
cdr3_aa: CASSVVDTSNEQFF

clone_size: once
v_call: TRBV4-2
d_call: TRBD2
j_call: TRBJ2-1
cdr3_nt: TGTGCCAGCAGCCAAGATGGGGGACTAGGCTACAATGAGCAGTTCTTC
cdr3_aa: CASSQDGGLGYNEQFF

clone_size: NA
v_call: TRBV25-1
d_call: TRBD2
j_call: TRBJ2-1
cdr3_nt: TGTGCCAGCAGTGTACTAGCGGGGACCTACAATGAGCAGTTCTTC
cdr3_aa: CASSVLAGTYNEQFF

clone_size: NA
v_call: TRBV28
d_call: NA
j_call: TRBJ2-7
cdr3_nt: TGTGCCAGCAGTGACACCTTCTACGAGCAGTACTTC
cdr3_aa: CASSDTFYEQYF

clone_size: NA
v_call: TRBV2
d_call: NA
j_call: TRBJ1-1
cdr3_nt: TGTGCCAGCAGCCGGGGTTTGGGGAACACTGAAGCTTTCTTT
cdr3_aa: CASSRGLGNTEAFF

clone_size: NA
v_call: TRBV29-1
d_call: TRBD1
j_call: TRBJ2-7
cdr3_nt: TGCAGCGTCCTGGACAGGGTCTACGAGCAGTACTTC
cdr3_aa: CSVLDRVYEQYF

clone_size: NA
v_call: TRBV5-6
d_call: NA
j_call: TRBJ2-5
cdr3_nt: TGTGCCAGCAGCGGGGCTAGTGGGGAGACCCAGTACTTC
cdr3_aa: CASSGASGETQYF

clone_size: once
v_call: TRBV6-5
d_call: NA
j_call: TRBJ1-2
cdr3_nt: TGTGCCAGCAGTTACTTGCAGGCCGGCCAGTATGGCTACACCTTC
cdr3_aa: CASSYLQAGQYGYTF